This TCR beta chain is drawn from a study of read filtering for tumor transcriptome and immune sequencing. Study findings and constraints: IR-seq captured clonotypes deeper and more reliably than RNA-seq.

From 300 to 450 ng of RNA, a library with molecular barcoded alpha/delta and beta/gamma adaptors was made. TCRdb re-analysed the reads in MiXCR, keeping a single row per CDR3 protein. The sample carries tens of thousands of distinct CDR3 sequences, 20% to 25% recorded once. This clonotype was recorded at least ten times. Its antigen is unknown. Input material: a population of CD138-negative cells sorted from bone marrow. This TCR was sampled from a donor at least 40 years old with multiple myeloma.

CDR3 amino acids: CSVEEWDRGSPGANVLTF. CDR3 sequence (DNA): TGCAGCGTTGAAGAATGGGACAGGGGATCTCCTGGGGCCAACGTCCTGACTTTC. The chain is built from TRBV29-1 and TRBJ2-6, with 10 bases lining up with TRBD1. The CDR3 spans 18 residues. Trimming cost V 0 bases and J 2 bases; bases outside gene matches: 7. Per germline, CDR1 SQVTM and CDR2 ANQGSEA.